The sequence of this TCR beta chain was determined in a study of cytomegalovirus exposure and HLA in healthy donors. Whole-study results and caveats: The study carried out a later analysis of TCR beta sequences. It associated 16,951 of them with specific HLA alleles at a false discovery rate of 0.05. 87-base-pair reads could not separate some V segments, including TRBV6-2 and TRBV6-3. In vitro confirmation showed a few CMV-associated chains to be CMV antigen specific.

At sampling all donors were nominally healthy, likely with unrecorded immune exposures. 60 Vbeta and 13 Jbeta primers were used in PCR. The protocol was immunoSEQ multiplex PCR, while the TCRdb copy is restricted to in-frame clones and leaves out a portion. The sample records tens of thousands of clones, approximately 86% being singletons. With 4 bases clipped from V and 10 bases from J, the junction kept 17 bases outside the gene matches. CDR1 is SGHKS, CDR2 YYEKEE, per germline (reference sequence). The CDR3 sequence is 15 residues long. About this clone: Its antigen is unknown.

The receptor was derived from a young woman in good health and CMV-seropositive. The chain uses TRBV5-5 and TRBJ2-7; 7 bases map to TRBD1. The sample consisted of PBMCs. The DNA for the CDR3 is TGTGCCAGCAGCCTCGACAGGGCCGGGTCTATGGACCAGTACTTC. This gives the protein CASSLDRAGSMDQYF.